These 7 T cell receptor beta chains came from one sample sequenced in a study of post-analysis software for immune sequencing data. These receptors lack a known antigen. Findings and limits, study-wide: Patients had higher frequencies than controls of roughly 5 TRBV segments, including TRBV5-6, TRBV5-1 and TRBV20-1.

Unique molecular identifiers were present in the TCR beta cDNA libraries. Each CDR3 protein gets one entry after TCRdb re-called the PCR reads with MiXCR. The sample holds 750,000 to 900,000 distinct CDR3 sequences, under 60% seen once. The sequenced material came from blood. The source is a girl between 5 and 17 years old with multiple sclerosis.

This clonotype has a handful of counts. The chain recombines TRBV30 with TRBJ2-1, with D unresolved. The germline V gene has CDR1 GTSNPN and CDR2 SVGIG (reference sequence). Deletions cut 0 bases from V and 2 bases from J, with 5 bases between. This CDR3 region has 13 residues. As DNA, the CDR3 is TGTGCCTGGAGTGTTCGGGCCTACAATGAGCAGTTCTTC. This codes for CAWSVRAYNEQFF.

The chain employs TRBV7-8 and TRBJ2-4; 11 bases line up with TRBD2. With the DNA end fitting TRBJ2-1 better, the J assignment may be wrong. The length of the CDR3 is 15 residues. The germline V gene encodes CDR1 SGHVS and CDR2 FQNEAQ. This CDR3 is CASSLIGTSGRWQFF. CDR3 DNA: TGTGCCAGCAGCTTAATTGGGACTAGCGGTCGATGGCAGTTCTTC.

The J gene is TRBJ2-7, the V gene TRBV15; D gene uncertain. V was shortened by 0 bases and J by 3 bases, with 9 bases between the two germline ends. Germline lookup yields CDR1 LNHNV and CDR2 YYDKDF (reference sequence). The CDR3 consists of 14 residues. DNA of the CDR3: TGTGCCACCAGCAGAGACCGCAGAGGCTACGAGCAGTACTTC. Protein sequence: CATSRDRRGYEQYF.

This clonotype was observed a few times. The rearrangement joins TRBV4-1 to TRBJ2-7; maybe TRBD2 (5 bases). Trimming removed 0 bases at V and 3 bases at J, with 6 bases between. Germline CDR1 is MGHRA and CDR2 is YSYEKL. The CDR3 totals 13 residues. The CDR3 DNA sequence: TGCGCCAGCAGCCAAGACGGGAACTACGAGCAGTACTTC. Its translation: CASSQDGNYEQYF.

This clonotype was seen a handful of times. The gene calls are TRBV6-2 or TRBV6-3 and TRBJ2-1, with D hard to call. The CDR3 consists of 12 residues. Germline V gene lookup returns CDR1 MNHEY and CDR2 SVGEGT. V dropped 5 bases and J dropped 10 bases, with 12 bases sitting between them. CDR3 nucleotide sequence: TGTGCCAGCAGTCCCCCCTATGGAGAGCAGTTCTTC. Translation gives CASSPPYGEQFF.

This clonotype appeared a few times. This chain connects TRBV3-1 to TRBJ2-6, with 7 bases that match TRBD1. The CDR3 consists of 17 residues. Germline V gene sequence: CDR1 LGHDT, CDR2 YNNKEL (reference sequence). The V segment lost 0 bases and the J segment 4 bases; nucleotides outside the gene matches: 6. For the CDR3, the DNA is TGTGCCAGCAGCCAAGAGGAAGGGGGCGCCGGGGCCAACGTCCTGACTTTC. Translation: CASSQEEGGAGANVLTF.

V and J are TRBV29-1 and TRBJ2-5; D unresolved. The J call may be wrong; the DNA end is better matched by TRBJ2-7. The CDR3 covers 12 residues. Germline-derived CDR1 and CDR2 are SQVTM and ANQGSEA. The CDR3 sequence: CSVGTLGREQYF. As DNA, the CDR3 is TGCAGCGTTGGCACTCTTGGTCGCGAGCAGTACTTC.